The 19 T cell receptor beta chains below all came from one sample that was sequenced in a study of blood T cell repertoires in COVID-19. The method was immunoSEQ multiplex PCR; TCRdb's version includes in-frame clones alone and lacks a portion of them. Seen here are roughly 280,000 clones, almost 90% observed once, and the top ten hold about 11%. The specimen was peripheral blood. The receptors were gathered from a young woman with COVID-19, enrolled during active disease.

The CDR3 here is CASSPILAGDTGELFF. The DNA of the CDR3 is TGCGCCAGCAGCCCCATCCTAGCGGGAGATACCGGGGAGCTGTTTTTT. The rearrangement uses TRBV5-1 and TRBJ2-2, with TRBD2 matching 10 bases. Germline CDR1 and CDR2: SGHRS and YFSETQ. V lost 4 bases, J lost 5 bases, and 8 bases stayed unmatched. The CDR3 length is 16 residues.

This clone occurred a few times. CDR3 sequence reads: CASSPRQGEEKLFF. The CDR3 DNA is TGTGCCAGCAGTCCCCGACAGGGGGAAGAAAAACTGTTTTTT. The chain has TRBV6-5 and TRBJ1-4, with 9 bases matching TRBD1. The CDR3 runs 14 residues. CDR1 is MNHEY and CDR2 is SVGAGI in the germline V gene. V shed 5 bases and J 8 bases; nucleotides not matched to a gene: 6.

The rearrangement links TRBV10-3 to TRBJ2-2; TRBD2 agrees at 10 bases. Trimming cost V 10 bases and J 1 base; bases outside gene matches: 3. The V gene's germline CDR1 is ENHRY and CDR2 SYGVKD. CDR3 length: 14 residues. CDR3 DNA sequence: TGTGCCACAGTAGCGGGAGGGAACACCGGGGAGCTGTTTTTT. The encoded protein is CATVAGGNTGELFF.

This clone has a single count. This chain joins TRBV19 and TRBJ2-7; 7 bases are shared with TRBD2. The CDR3 runs to 17 residues. Trimming cost V 0 bases and J 6 bases; bases outside gene matches: 14. The germline V gene has CDR1 LNHDA and CDR2 SQIVND (reference sequence). CDR3 sequence reads: CASSIEASGGPDGEQYF. CDR3 DNA: TGTGCCAGTAGTATAGAGGCTAGCGGAGGCCCCGATGGCGAGCAGTACTTC.

CDR3 DNA sequence: TGCAGCGTTAATGGACTAGCGGGCCCTAGCTCCTACGAGCAGTACTTC. Translating gives CSVNGLAGPSSYEQYF. This chain joins TRBV29-1 and TRBJ2-7; 11 bases agree with TRBD2. The V and J ends lost 5 bases and 0 bases, in that order; junction bases with no gene match: 9. The CDR3 runs 16 residues. CDR1 is SQVTM, CDR2 ANQGSEA, per germline.

V gene TRBV3-1 (or the pseudogene TRBV3-2) combines with J gene TRBJ2-1; D call uncertain. Germline CDR1 is LGHDT and CDR2 is YNNKEL (reference sequence). There are 14 residues in the CDR3. V lost 0 bases and J 6 bases, leaving 9 bases between the germline ends. This CDR3 reads CASSQDPVFNEQFF. The CDR3 region has the DNA TGTGCCAGCAGCCAAGATCCCGTATTCAATGAGCAGTTCTTC.

The chain carries TRBV11-2 and TRBJ1-1; 8 bases agree with TRBD1. Germline CDR1 reads SGHAT; CDR2 reads FQNNGV. Unmatched junction bases numbered 1, after V lost 1 base and J lost 3 bases. The CDR3 is 14 amino acids. The DNA of the CDR3 is TGTGCCAGCAGCTTAGGACAGGGGTACACTGAAGCTTTCTTT. This translates into CASSLGQGYTEAFF.

The chain joins TRBV11-2 to TRBJ2-2, with 15 positions matching TRBD2. The V gene's germline CDR1 is SGHAT and CDR2 FQNNGV. This CDR3 comprises 16 residues. V dropped 6 bases and J dropped 10; count of bases not matched to a gene: 9. The CDR3 spells CASRIPGLAGGVELFF. The DNA for the CDR3 is TGTGCCAGCAGAATTCCGGGACTAGCGGGAGGTGTGGAGCTGTTTTTT. Full variable domain (rest looked up from reference TRBV11-2 and TRBJ2-2): EAGVAQSPRYKIIEKRQSVAFWCNPISGHATLYWYQQILGQGPKLLIQFQNNGVVDDSQLPKDRFSAERLKGVDSTLKIQPAKLEDSAVYLCASRIPGLAGGVELFFGEGSRLTVL.

V gene TRBV7-2 combines with J gene TRBJ2-1; a weak D match, TRBD1 (5 bases). The CDR3 is made up of 14 amino acids. Trimming removed 3 bases at V and 4 bases at J, with 10 bases between. CDR1 and CDR2 (germline): SGHTA, FQGNSA. The CDR3, as DNA: TGTGCCAGCAGCTTCGGACAAGCTTACAATGAGCAGTTCTTC. It translates to CASSFGQAYNEQFF.

The rearrangement uses TRBV3-1 (or the pseudogene TRBV3-2) and TRBJ2-5, with 7 positions matching TRBD1. CDR1 is LGHDT and CDR2 is YNNKEL in the germline V gene (reference sequence). V shed 4 bases, J shed 3 bases, and the junction held 5 bases outside the gene matches. The CDR3 is 14 residues long. The CDR3 DNA reads as TGTGCCAGCAGCCCTTATACAGGGGAAGAGACCCAGTACTTC. Its translation is CASSPYTGEETQYF.

The chain links TRBV5-1 to TRBJ2-7; 8 bases agree with TRBD2. V lost 6 bases and J lost 5; bases outside the gene matches: 16. Germline V gene sequence: CDR1 SGHRS, CDR2 YFSETQ. CDR3 length: 16 residues. This CDR3 is CASIGQPGLDTHEQYF. Written as DNA, the CDR3 is TGCGCCAGCATCGGACAACCGGGACTAGATACCCACGAGCAGTACTTC.

The chain joins TRBV2 to TRBJ2-5; D is possibly TRBD2 (6 bases). The CDR3 length is 15 residues. V lost 6 bases and J lost 1, with 15 bases in between. Germline V lookup: CDR1 SNHLY, CDR2 FYNNEI. CDR3 in amino acids: CASRYRAGSQETQYF. For the CDR3, the DNA is TGTGCCAGCAGATACAGAGCGGGCTCCCAAGAGACCCAGTACTTC.

The chain links TRBV18 to TRBJ1-1; D not certain. The CDR3 is 15 amino acids. Germline V CDR1 and CDR2: KGHSH, LQKENI. V shed 3 bases and J shed 0 bases, with 11 bases lying between them. In DNA form, the CDR3 reads TGTGCCAGCTCACCGGTTCGGGTAGTGAACACTGAAGCTTTCTTT. It is translated as CASSPVRVVNTEAFF.

The chain has TRBV5-4 and TRBJ1-2; 12 nucleotides match TRBD1. Germline CDR1 and CDR2: SGHNT and YYREEE (reference sequence). This CDR3 comprises 16 residues. After removal of 0 bases from V and 8 bases from J, the junction contained 8 bases not matched to a gene. The CDR3 is CASSLDGTGGIWGYTF. The CDR3 DNA follows: TGTGCCAGCAGCTTGGATGGGACAGGGGGCATTTGGGGCTACACCTTC.

The chain combines TRBV4-2 with TRBJ2-7; 11 bases map to TRBD1. Trimming at V came to 5 bases and at J to 6 bases, leaving 9 bases not matched to a gene. Germline values: CDR1 LGHNA, CDR2 YNFKEQ. The CDR3 has 15 amino acids. The CDR3 region has the DNA TGTGCCAGCAGCGGGACAGGGGGTAAGAAGGGCGAGCAGTACTTC. Its protein product is CASSGTGGKKGEQYF.

The chain links TRBV5-1 to TRBJ2-3, with 10 bases identical to TRBD2. This CDR3 contains 16 residues. J lost 6 bases, V lost 0 bases, and 7 bases had no gene match. Germline CDR1 reads SGHRS; CDR2 reads YFSETQ. CDR3 sequence reads: CASSLGASGSGDTQYF. DNA for the CDR3: TGCGCCAGCAGCTTGGGGGCTAGCGGGAGTGGGGATACGCAGTATTTT.

This clone was counted only a few times. The chain combines TRBV6-4 with TRBJ1-2; 8 bases map to TRBD1. The germline gives CDR1 MRHNA, CDR2 SNTAGT. The CDR3 spans 13 residues. V lost 0 bases to trimming and J lost 6 bases; unmatched junction nucleotides: 0. CDR3 sequence: CASSDSTGDGYTF. Here the CDR3 DNA reads TGTGCCAGCAGTGACTCGACAGGGGATGGCTACACCTTC.

The chain joins TRBV11-3 to TRBJ2-2; unclear D gene. The germline V gene encodes CDR1 SGHNT and CDR2 YENEEA. The CDR3 covers 12 residues. Trimming removed 5 bases from V and 7 bases from J, with 8 bases in between. The CDR3 sequence: CASSTRSGELFF. DNA of the CDR3: TGTGCCAGCAGCACCCGGAGCGGGGAGCTGTTTTTT.

The rearrangement uses TRBV7-6 and TRBJ1-1; 8 bases are shared with TRBD1. The V and J ends lost 3 bases and 1 base, in that order; junction bases with no gene match: 4. The length of the CDR3 is 15 residues. From germline, CDR1 is SGHVS and CDR2 FNYEAQ. Here the CDR3 reads CASSFRGQENTEAFF. In DNA form, the CDR3 reads TGTGCCAGCAGCTTCAGGGGGCAGGAGAACACTGAAGCTTTCTTT.